This TCR beta chain was observed in a study of cytomegalovirus exposure and HLA in healthy donors. This CDR3 spans 16 amino acids. CDR1 and CDR2 (germline): SGHRS, YFSETQ. Trimming pared 0 bases from V and 0 bases from J, leaving 12 bases between. Broader study findings: Many donors shared some public TCRs, even though most TCR sequences were rare. Among immune exposure information, only CMV serostatus was available. Reportedly, TCR beta sequences accurately predicted HLA-A and HLA-B alleles in most subjects. Exclusion as indistinguishable affected some V segments, including TRBV6-2 and TRBV6-3.

About this clone: Its matching antigen is unknown.

The PCR used 60 Vbeta and 13 Jbeta primers. TCRdb's copy holds only in-frame clones and misses some; the assay was immunoSEQ multiplex PCR. The sample holds 90,000 to 110,000 clones; more than 65% are singletons and the top ten take 7.5% to 9%. The clonotype originates from a man aged 35 to 55 in good health and CMV-seropositive. The sequenced sample was PBMCs. The genes are TRBV5-1 and TRBJ1-1; the D gene is possibly TRBD1 (6 bases). The CDR3 sequence is CASSLGGPSMNTEAFF. The CDR3 DNA follows: TGCGCCAGCAGCTTGGGGGGGCCAAGCATGAACACTGAAGCTTTCTTT. Combining the CDR3 with reference TRBV5-1 and TRBJ1-1 gives the whole variable domain KAGVTQTPRYLIKTRGQQVTLSCSPISGHRSVSWYQQTPGQGLQFLFEYFSETQRNKGNFPGRFSGRQFSNSRSEMNVSTLELGDSALYLCASSLGGPSMNTEAFFGQGTRLTVV.